This T cell receptor beta chain was recorded in a study of T cells after yellow fever vaccination. Study results and limitations: Most clones from primary vaccination were detected again post-booster (roughly 96% CD4, 88% CD8). The secondary response showed a weaker magnitude and a faster peak, day 5 versus 15.

Using its own MiXCR run on the 5' RACE reads, TCRdb lists one record per CDR3 protein. The sample lists nearly 300,000 distinct CDR3 sequences, 8.7% occurring once. The CDR3 loop spans 15 amino acids. Germline CDR1 and CDR2: SEHNR and FQNEAQ (reference sequence). The ends were cut back, 2 bases at V and 0 bases at J, with 5 bases in the middle. This clonotype appeared a few times. As yet, its antigen is unknown. This sequence was found in a man in his late teens or twenties who received the YFV17D yellow fever vaccine. The genes are TRBV7-9 and TRBJ1-6; D uncertain. Specimen: CD4+ T cells sorted from PBMCs, collected 5 days after the yellow fever booster vaccination. The CDR3 DNA follows: TGTGCCAGCAGCTTAACGAGCTCCTATAATTCACCCCTCCACTTT. This sequence encodes CASSLTSSYNSPLHF.